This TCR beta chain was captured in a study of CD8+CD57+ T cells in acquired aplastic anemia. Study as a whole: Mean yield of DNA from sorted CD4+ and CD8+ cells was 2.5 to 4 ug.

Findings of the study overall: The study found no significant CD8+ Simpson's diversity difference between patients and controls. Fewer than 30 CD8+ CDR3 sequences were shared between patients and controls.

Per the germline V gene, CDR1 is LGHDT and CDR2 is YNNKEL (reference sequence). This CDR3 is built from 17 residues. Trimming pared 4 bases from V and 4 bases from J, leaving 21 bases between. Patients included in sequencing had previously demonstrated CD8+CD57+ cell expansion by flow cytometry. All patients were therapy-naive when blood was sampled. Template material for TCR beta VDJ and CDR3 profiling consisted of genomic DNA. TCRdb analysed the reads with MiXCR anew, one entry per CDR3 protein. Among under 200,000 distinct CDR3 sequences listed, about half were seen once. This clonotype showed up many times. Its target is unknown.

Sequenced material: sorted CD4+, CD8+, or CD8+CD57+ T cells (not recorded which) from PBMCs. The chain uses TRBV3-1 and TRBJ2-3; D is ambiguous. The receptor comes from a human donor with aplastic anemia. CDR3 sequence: CASSPPLTAVRPDTQYF. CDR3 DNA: TGTGCCAGCAGCCCCCCCTTGACCGCGGTGAGACCAGATACGCAGTATTTT.